This entry features one T cell receptor (beta chain) sequence. Its antigen target is currently unknown. No quality values exist for individual bases; no much larger clone is one base distant. CDR1 SGHNT and CDR2 YENEEA are derived from the germline V gene. From cysteine to phenylalanine, the CDR3 is 15 amino acids long. Of all the DNA, just the CDR3 is kept, 45 bases in frame from base 1. V lost 2 bases and J lost 5 bases, and the count of bases not matched to a germline gene is 8. The time point label corresponds to: pretreatment peripheral blood. The cohort included some 30 patients with locally advanced or metastatic urothelial carcinoma who were treated at Memorial Sloan Kettering on a trial protocol. Peripheral blood mononuclear cells were collected pretreatment and during treatment, with between 1 and 8 total time points per patient. The Qiagen DNeasy Blood extraction kit was used to purify genomic DNA from total PBMCs and from tumor samples. PBMCs were collected pretreatment and during treatment, and were isolated and stored as previously described.

These data belong to a study of PD-L1 blockade in urothelial cancer (dated 2017 in TCRdb). Describing the broader study: All patients started therapy around 2014 and received atezolizumab 1,200 mg intravenously every 3 weeks. About 90% of the 29 patients were identified as males with urothelial cancer of bladder origin, and a prior smoking history was reported by 18 of 29 patients. Patients had an ECOG performance status of 0 or 1 and had received between 0 and 3 prior chemotherapy regimens. Blood samples were analyzed 3 weeks after the start of treatment (second dose) and 6 weeks after the start of treatment. A median of around 150,000 T cells and just over 80,000 unique TCRs was obtained from blood samples, and a median clonality of roughly 0.08 was observed. An exploratory multi-omic analysis was conducted of the somatic, immune and clinical correlates of response to PD-L1 blockade with atezolizumab in urothelial cancer. Pretreatment tumor samples, along with matched peripheral blood serially collected before and after atezolizumab treatment, were subjected to TCR sequencing. Durable clinical benefit was defined as a progression-free survival longer than 6 months, and TCR features were additionally tested against progression-free survival and overall survival. In the same patients, whole exome sequencing and RNA sequencing of pretreatment tumors were performed in addition to TCR sequencing. Durable clinical benefit was achieved by nine patients and was not achieved by 20 patients. Pretreatment blood TCR-seq was available for about 30 patients, at least one posttreatment blood collection was obtained for 25 or so patients, and tumor TCR-seq was available for 25 or so patients. Broader findings and caveats from the paper: Because the sample size was small (n = 29) and many of the analyses were exploratory, the results are meant to be hypothesis-generating. Patients with durable benefit showed greater expansion of tumor-associated TCR clones in peripheral blood 3 weeks after starting treatment (n = 22, p = 0.022). A pretreatment peripheral blood TCR clonality below the median was linked to improved progression-free and overall survival.

Synthetic TCR analog templates were spiked into each PCR so that absolute template abundance could be estimated from read counts. The immunoSEQ assay used bias-controlled V and J gene primers to amplify TCRbeta CDR3 regions from genomic DNA. Sequencing of rearranged TCRbeta segments was performed at approximately 20X coverage. Processing in the source paper ran as follows. Clustering was used to correct sequencing errors, and CDR3s were annotated against IMGT so that V, D and J genes could be assigned. Downstream analyses used only productive TCRbeta rearrangements, leaving out any out-of-frame or stop-codon sequences. Clonality was calculated as one minus the Shannon entropy normalized by the log of the number of unique productive sequences. Clones differing between time points or between blood and tumor were identified by Fisher's exact test with Benjamini-Hochberg correction at adjusted p below 0.01. TCRdb provides this immuneACCESS table in a form limited to in-frame rearrangements. Some clones are lacking; in checked studies, under half of them reflect an unresolved V gene, and why the rest are absent is not known. V and J calls and clone size come straight from that table; D and trimming were deduced from the DNA. Present in this sample are 84,000 or so clones, 70% to 90% of which were seen just once. Around 14% of the sample is taken by the ten largest.

The TCR originated in a man aged 60 to 75 with urothelial cancer. Specimen: PBMCs, collected around atezolizumab (anti-PD-L1) treatment. This sequence uses TRBV11-3 and TRBJ2-7; TRBD1 matches 8 bases in the middle. In nucleotides, the sequence is TGTGCCAGCAGCTTAATTCAGGGGGCTGGGCACGAGCAGTACTTC. Its translation is CASSLIQGAGHEQYF.